This T cell receptor beta chain was obtained from a study of T cell responses to AZD1222 COVID-19 vaccine. Regarding the study as a whole: At study baseline, merely roughly 6 AZD1222 recipients were seropositive. Scientists sampled the repertoires only once the peak T cell response had passed. Vaccine-related CD4 TCRs covered spike, predominating at 160-218 and 743-854.

Sequencing used immunoSEQ multiplex PCR; TCRdb keeps in-frame clones, though not all of them. The data hold 150,000 to 200,000 clones, with approximately 92% observed a single time. In the case of this clone: Its matching antigen is unknown.

The material was peripheral blood, obtained 28 days after the second dose of the MenACWY control vaccine. The sequence was obtained from an adult who received the MenACWY meningococcal vaccine as a control.

CDR3 loop: CSASAASGGPSGEQYF. The CDR3 bases are TGCAGTGCTAGTGCCGCTAGCGGGGGGCCGAGCGGCGAGCAGTACTTC. The chain carries TRBV20-1 and TRBJ2-7; 11 bases agree with TRBD2. V was pared by 3 bases and J by 6 bases, with 13 bases of the junction left unmatched. Germline V gene data show CDR1 as DFQATT and CDR2 as SNEGSKA (reference sequence). The CDR3 consists of 16 residues.